The 10 T cell receptor beta chains below come from one sample, sequenced in a study of blood T cell repertoires in COVID-19. Libraries were prepared by immunoSEQ multiplex PCR; TCRdb keeps only in-frame clonotypes and omits some of them. The table shows around 190,000 clones, with more than 75% occurring only once. Sequenced: peripheral blood. These receptors all come from a woman aged 80 or older with acute or convalescent COVID-19.

The chain links TRBV27 to TRBJ1-1; D may be TRBD1 (6 bases). V dropped 9 bases and J dropped 0 bases, with 11 bases sitting between them. Germline lookup yields CDR1 MNHEY and CDR2 SMNVEV (reference sequence). This CDR3 has 13 amino acids. CDR3 sequence reads: CASSDRVNTEAFF. The CDR3 nucleotides are TGTGCCAGTTCGGACAGAGTGAACACTGAAGCTTTCTTT.

V and J are TRBV7-3 and TRBJ2-5; D might be TRBD1 (5 bases). Germline-derived CDR1 and CDR2 are SGHTA and FQGTGA. V was cut by 3 bases and J by 3 bases, with 8 bases left in between. This CDR3 spans 13 amino acids. CDR3 nucleotide sequence: TGTGCCAGCAGCTTTACAGGAAAAGAGACCCAGTACTTC. It encodes CASSFTGKETQYF.

The gene calls are TRBV19 and TRBJ2-3; the match to TRBD2 covers 7 bases. The V segment lost 4 bases and the J segment 0 bases; nucleotides outside the gene matches: 4. The CDR3 loop spans 15 amino acids. Germline CDR1 LNHDA, CDR2 SQIVND (reference sequence). The CDR3 region is CASSTTAGSTDTQYF. DNA for the CDR3: TGTGCCAGTAGTACTACAGCGGGGAGCACAGATACGCAGTATTTT.

The CDR3 here is CASSFQESATEAFF. The CDR3 DNA follows: TGTGCCAGCAGCTTCCAAGAGTCCGCCACTGAAGCTTTCTTT. V is TRBV11-2 and J is TRBJ1-1, with unresolved D. V was pared by 3 bases and J by 4 bases, with 12 bases between. CDR1 and CDR2 (germline): SGHAT, FQNNGV. This CDR3 is built from 14 residues.

Written as DNA, the CDR3 is TGTGCCAGCAGCCTCATGACAGGGGGTAGGACTGAAGCTTTCTTT. Residues: CASSLMTGGRTEAFF. The genes are TRBV7-6 and TRBJ1-1; 9 bases fit TRBD1. Germline CDR1 and CDR2: SGHVS and FNYEAQ. After removal of 5 bases from V and 5 bases from J, the junction contained 9 bases not matched to a gene. The CDR3 loop spans 15 amino acids.

The chain has TRBV25-1 and TRBJ1-3; D might be TRBD1 (5 bases). Germline loops: CDR1 MGHDK, CDR2 SYGVNS. Trimming took off 3 bases at V and 1 base at J, with 16 bases between the two ends. The CDR3 has 17 residues. DNA for the CDR3: TGTGCCAGCAGTGAGCAGGCCCCAGGGATATCTGGAAACACCATATATTTT. Amino acids: CASSEQAPGISGNTIYF.

This clone was seen a few times. This sequence joins TRBV19 and TRBJ1-5; TRBD1 aligns across 8 bases. V lost 5 bases and J lost 2; bases outside the gene matches: 5. The germline V gene has CDR1 LNHDA and CDR2 SQIVND (reference sequence). This CDR3 contains 15 residues. The CDR3 sequence is CASSARGLGNQPQHF. CDR3 bases: TGTGCCAGTAGTGCCAGGGGGCTCGGCAATCAGCCCCAGCATTTT. Based on the CDR3 plus reference TRBV19 and TRBJ1-5, the full variable domain is DGGITQSPKYLFRKEGQNVTLSCEQNLNHDAMYWYRQDPGQGLRLIYYSQIVNDFQKGDIAEGYSVSREKKESFPLTVTSAQKNPTAFYLCASSARGLGNQPQHFGDGTRLSIL.

J is TRBJ1-3 and V is TRBV30; D is possibly TRBD1 (6 bases). Germline CDR1 GTSNPN, CDR2 SVGIG (reference sequence). V lost 1 base, J lost 0 bases, and 13 bases lay in between. This CDR3 spans 16 amino acids. The CDR3: CAWSGGRGNSGNTIYF. DNA of the CDR3: TGTGCCTGGAGTGGGGGCAGGGGCAACTCTGGAAACACCATATATTTT. Full variable domain (rest looked up from reference TRBV30 and TRBJ1-3): SQTIHQWPATLVQPVGSPLSLECTVEGTSNPNLYWYRQAAGRGLQLLFYSVGIGQISSEVPQNLSASRPQDRQFILSSKKLLLSDSGFYLCAWSGGRGNSGNTIYFGEGSWLTVV.

This clone is a singleton in its sample. The J gene is TRBJ1-5, the V gene TRBV3-1 (or the pseudogene TRBV3-2); D remains unclear. The CDR3 is 13 residues long. In germline, CDR1 is LGHDT, CDR2 YNNKEL (reference sequence). Trimming left V 0 bases short and J 9 bases short, with 9 bases between. The CDR3 spells CASSQEVGRPQHF. In DNA form, the CDR3 reads TGTGCCAGCAGCCAAGAGGTAGGGAGGCCCCAGCATTTT.

The V and J genes are TRBV9 and TRBJ2-1; TRBD2 aligns across 15 bases. Germline-derived CDR1 and CDR2 are SGDLS and YYNGEE. The CDR3 is 16 residues long. Trimming removed 4 bases from V and 7 bases from J; junction bases left unmatched: 6. CDR3: CASSYGGTSGGNEQFF. For the CDR3, the DNA is TGTGCCAGCAGCTACGGCGGGACTAGCGGGGGGAATGAGCAGTTCTTC.